This T cell receptor beta chain was identified during a study of TIL therapy for anti-PD-1-resistant metastatic lung cancer. The CDR3 has 12 amino acids. Trimming pared 11 bases from V and 8 bases from J, leaving 15 bases between. Germline assignment: CDR1 SNHLY and CDR2 FYNNEI. The immunoSEQ assay was v3. Profiled with immunoSEQ multiplex PCR; TCRdb holds only in-frame clones, not every one. The repertoire holds 57,000 or so clones, with roughly 84% as singletons. Findings and caveats of the study: This highly selected cohort may not generalize to typical lung cancer patients.

In regard to this clone: Antigen specificity is unknown.

Time point reported: pre-treatment sample, taken before nivolumab and TIL therapy. This chain connects TRBV2 to TRBJ1-4; TRBD1 is a possible D gene (5 bases). The sample here was blood, taken at baseline. The TCR originated in a person between 25 and 80 years old with non-small cell lung cancer. The CDR3 DNA sequence: TGTGCCGGACAAAGGGGCCGGGAAAAACTGTTTTTT. This translates into CAGQRGREKLFF.